This T cell receptor beta chain was identified during a study of CD8+ T cells in alopecia areata (dated by TCRdb to about 2018). In the study overall: The treated patients, all with moderate-to-severe alopecia areata, were enrolled in an open-label pilot trial of oral tofacitinib given at 5 to 10 mg twice daily. Tofacitinib-treated patients had biopsies at baseline and at 4 and 24 weeks of treatment, with a later scalp biopsy in several patients. On the human side, TCRbeta sequencing was run on scalp tissue and on sorted CD4+ and CD8+ peripheral blood T cells from healthy controls and from alopecia areata patients with either patchy or totalis/universalis disease. In both human patients and the C3H/HeJ mouse model, the study applied high-throughput TCRbeta sequencing to look at T cell clonal expansion in alopecia areata. RNA was extracted with the PAXgene miRNA kit for fixed scalp, the miRNeasy kit for PBMCs, and the RNeasy kit for mouse skin. Scalp clonality was compared among normal scalp (n=4), patchy alopecia areata scalp (n=8), and alopecia totalis/universalis scalp (n=8). Tofacitinib was administered for 6 to 18 months, and 6 months of follow-up off drug were then conducted to assess delayed response and recurrence. The SALT score, which quantifies the percentage of affected scalp surface area, was used to measure disease severity in treated patients. TCRbeta CDR3 regions were amplified by immunoSEQ multiplex PCR using 35 Vbeta forward and 13 Jbeta reverse primers. Summary of the overall study and its limitations: Many expanded lesional clones persisted in scalp and blood during tofacitinib treatment, which may partly explain relapse after stopping treatment. With tofacitinib, both scalp clonality and the number of expanded CD8+ clones among the top 100 scalp clones went down significantly. Resident alphabeta T cells in normal human skin are also sequenced, complicating scalp TCR repertoire analysis, unlike mouse skin dominated by gammadelta T cells. Because the treated cohort was small and had only one nonresponder, larger studies are needed to examine links between baseline CD8+ expansion and response. Shared TCR sequences between patients were less evident than in mice, which may be partly attributable to HLA diversity in the patient population. Lesional scalp, especially in alopecia totalis/universalis, showed higher clonality and more expanded CD8+ clones than normal scalp, suggesting antigenic drive.

The time point label, as the study defines it: about 5 months on oral tofacitinib. Explained via the paper, the treatment or condition label denotes: oral pan-JAK inhibitor, 5-10 mg twice daily. Lesional scalp punch biopsies and peripheral blood were collected from alopecia areata patients. PBMCs were isolated by density centrifugation and stained for CD3, CD4 and CD8, after which CD4+ and CD8+ T cells were sorted on a FACSAria. A note on this clone: This receptor's antigen is unknown. Base qualities are not recorded, but no much larger clone differs from it by a single base.

The library was made by the immunoSEQ multiplex PCR assay. To provide template for TCR sequencing, every sample had RNA extracted and reverse transcribed into cDNA. First-strand cDNA was synthesized with SuperScript III using a 2:1 mix of oligo-dT and random hexamers. A synthetic immune receptor repertoire was used to assess amplification bias, and residual bias was removed computationally. The published analysis was carried out like this. After raw reads were preprocessed to remove errors, the CDR3 was defined following IMGT conventions as running from the conserved cysteine to phenylalanine. Clonality was calculated as 1 minus Shannon entropy normalized by log2 of the number of productive unique TCRs. CD4 or CD8 identity of scalp clones was inferred by cross-referencing scalp TCRbeta sequences with sorted blood CD4 and CD8 repertoires. TCRdb mirrors the immuneACCESS table, restricted to in-frame sequences. Some clones are absent from its copies; in checked studies, under half trace to an unresolved V gene, and the reason for the others is unknown. The V and J calls and the clone size are those of that table, but D and trimming were determined from the DNA. This sample comprises 80,000 or so clones, approximately 70% of them detected only once. The top ten clones comprise 20% to 30% of the sample.

The junction shows trimming of 0 bases on V and 4 bases on J, plus 12 bases between the germline ends. CDR1 and CDR2, per the germline V gene, are LGHNA and YSLEER. The CDR3 covers 15 residues, taking in both the cysteine and the phenylalanine. Only CDR3 DNA is held: 45 bases, read in frame from base 1. The V and J segments used are TRBV4-3 and TRBJ1-1; the D gene is perhaps TRBD1, from 5 matching bases. Material: CD8+ T cells sorted from blood, obtained at week 24, from a patient treated with tofacitinib. This clonotype was sampled from a human donor with alopecia areata. The DNA is TGCGCCAGCAGCCAAGACAGCGGCAGGGTCACTGAAGCTTTCTTT. Its product reads: CASSQDSGRVTEAFF.